The TCR beta chain described here comes from a study of T-cell reconstitution after alpha-beta-depleted transplantation in children (dated by TCRdb to about 2016). With respect to the entire study: The study quantitatively tracked T-cell immune reconstitution after TCRalphabeta/CD19-depleted allogeneic hematopoietic cell transplantation in children using TCR repertoire profiling.

The library was built by means of PCR. Sequencing used an Illumina HiSeq 2500. Molecular barcoding was employed in the preparation of TCR libraries, with unique molecular identifiers being used to normalize TCRbeta repertoire quantification. In TCRdb, the public reads were trimmed at Q25 with fastp and aligned with MiXCR, with productive beta chains retained. One record per CDR3 amino acid sequence lists the most common genes and DNA. The sample data list approximately 980,000 distinct CDR3 sequences, and around 30% of these were observed just once. About 28% of the sample belongs to the ten largest clones. This clonotype was seen a single time. Its specific antigen is unknown. The record has no base qualities; no much larger clone is one base away. The treatment or condition label, read with the paper, signifies: allogeneic hematopoietic cell transplantation with graft depleted of TCRalphabeta T cells and CD19 B cells. Transplant recipients were children who received TCRalphabeta/CD19-depleted allogeneic hematopoietic cell grafts.

General conclusions and limits of the study: The apparently early recovery of alphabetaT-cell counts about two months after transplant reportedly depended on only several hundred rapidly expanded clones that came from non-depleted graft cells. The frequencies of hyperexpanded clones fell over the following months, and after one year, T-cell counts and TCRbeta diversity were mostly attributed to newly produced T cells. In some patients, high TCRbeta diversity at day 60 was attributed to recipient T cells and intrathymic progenitors that had survived conditioning.

Source: PBMCs, mostly from graft donor cells, taken 360 days after TCRalphabeta/CD19-depleted stem cell transplant. This sequence originates from a boy younger than two who had a stem cell transplant for SCID, so the T cells may come from the graft donor.

The CDR3 loop reads CASSLHMSGEQYF. The DNA sequence reads TGTGCCAGCAGCCTGCACATGAGCGGCGAGCAGTACTTC. Here the chain combines TRBV3-1 and TRBJ2-7; the D segment could be TRBD2, given 5 matching bases. The germline V gene (reference sequence) yields LGHDT for CDR1 and YNNKEL for CDR2. The CDR3 covers 13 residues, taking in both the cysteine and the phenylalanine. Just CDR3 DNA is preserved here, 39 bases in frame from base 1. Cut back by 4 bases and 6 bases, the V and J ends lie 13 bases apart.